This is a list of T cell receptor beta chains from one sample in a study of T cell responses to AZD1222 COVID-19 vaccine. The data were produced by immunoSEQ multiplex PCR, yet TCRdb's version contains in-frame clones alone and is incomplete. The sample contains some 150,000 clones, 88% of which appear only once. The material was peripheral blood, obtained after recovery from COVID-19. These receptors were obtained from an adult who had recovered from COVID-19. CDR3s include the opening cysteine and the closing phenylalanine or tryptophan. The D gene is left open where the match is weak. Clone size, where shown, is once, few, many, or a class for clones that have expanded.

>.|TRBJ2-3|TRBV9|.
CASSAGWGGTDTQYF
TGTGCCAGCAGCGCCGGGTGGGGGGGCACAGATACGCAGTATTTT
>once|TRBJ2-7|TRBV7-2|.
CASSFRRDFYEQYF
TGTGCCAGCAGCTTCCGCCGGGACTTCTACGAGCAGTACTTC
>.|TRBJ1-2|TRBV4-3|.
CASSQSRGGVGFYGYTF
TGCGCCAGCAGCCAATCCAGGGGCGGGGTAGGGTTCTATGGCTACACCTTC
>few|TRBJ1-1|TRBV19|.
CASSIVPFAGTEAFF
TGTGCCAGTAGTATCGTTCCCTTCGCGGGAACTGAAGCTTTCTTT
>.|TRBJ1-2|TRBV28|TRBD1
CASSLLQGAIYGYTF
TGTGCCAGCAGTTTACTGCAGGGGGCGATCTATGGCTACACCTTC
>.|TRBJ2-3|TRBV5-6|.
CASSLDVVRRPDTQYF
TGTGCCAGCAGCTTGGACGTGGTTCGGAGACCAGATACGCAGTATTTT
>once|TRBJ2-5|TRBV2|.
CATGTGYQETQYF
TGTGCCACCGGGACGGGATACCAAGAGACCCAGTACTTC
>.|TRBJ2-3|TRBV10-3|.
CAIKRDSTDTQYF
TGTGCCATCAAACGGGATAGCACAGATACGCAGTATTTT
>.|TRBJ2-7|TRBV10-1|TRBD1
CARRGRQGRTYEQYF
TGCGCCAGAAGAGGGAGACAGGGGAGGACCTACGAGCAGTACTTC
>.|TRBJ1-2|TRBV28|.
CASSLVFFGEGGYGYTF
TGTGCCAGCAGTTTAGTGTTTTTTGGCGAGGGGGGCTATGGCTACACCTTC
>.|TRBJ2-1|TRBV6-5|.
CASSRDGSYNEQFF
TGTGCCAGCAGTCGGGACGGTTCCTACAATGAGCAGTTCTTC
>once|TRBJ2-1|TRBV11-2|TRBD2
CASSWASGPNEQFF
TGTGCCAGCAGCTGGGCTAGCGGCCCCAATGAGCAGTTCTTC
>.|TRBJ1-1|TRBV7-2|TRBD1
CASSSQGEGEAFF
TGTGCCAGCAGCTCCCAGGGGGAGGGTGAAGCTTTCTTT
>.|TRBJ1-1|TRBV5-1|.
CASSLGNFDREAFF
TGCGCCAGCAGCTTGGGAAACTTCGACAGGGAAGCTTTCTTT
>.|TRBJ1-6|TRBV19|.
CASNWEGSPLHF
TGTGCCAGTAATTGGGAAGGCTCACCCCTCCACTTT
>.|TRBJ1-1|TRBV4-1|.
CASSHVGSNTEAFF
TGCGCCAGCAGCCACGTCGGGTCGAACACTGAAGCTTTCTTT
>.|TRBJ1-1|TRBV18|.
CASSHDSSPGTEAFF
TGTGCCAGCTCACACGACAGCTCTCCAGGCACTGAAGCTTTCTTT
>.|TRBJ1-1|TRBV18|.
CASSPRTGRTNTEAFF
TGTGCCAGCTCACCACGAACCGGTCGGACGAACACTGAAGCTTTCTTT
>.|TRBJ2-5|TRBV28|.
CASSSILAETQYF
TGTGCCAGCAGTTCCATACTGGCGGAGACCCAGTACTTC
>.|TRBJ2-1|TRBV24-1|TRBD2
CATSGAGGLIEQFF
TGTGCCACCAGTGGCGCGGGAGGATTAATTGAGCAGTTCTTC
>.|TRBJ1-5|TRBV6-4|.
CASSEHSNQPQHF
TGTGCCAGCAGTGAGCATAGCAATCAGCCCCAGCATTTT
>.|TRBJ1-4|TRBV7-2|TRBD1
CASSLRTGFEKLFF
TGTGCCAGCAGCTTAAGGACAGGGTTCGAGAAACTGTTTTTT
>.|TRBJ2-7|TRBV29-1|.
CSVTRRVIYSYEQYF
TGCAGCGTTACCCGACGGGTCATTTACTCCTACGAGCAGTACTTC
>.|TRBJ2-1|TRBV3-1/TRBV3-2|TRBD2
CASSQAGTRQFF
TGTGCCAGCAGCCAAGCCGGGACTAGGCAGTTCTTC
>.|TRBJ1-2|TRBV5-6|.
CASSLAGDYNYGYTF
TGTGCCAGCAGCTTGGCAGGGGATTATAACTATGGCTACACCTTC
>.|TRBJ2-7|TRBV6-5|TRBD1
CASRGTVRSYEQYF
TGTGCCAGCAGGGGGACAGTACGCTCCTACGAGCAGTACTTC
>few|TRBJ1-6|TRBV6-4|TRBD1
CASSVPGQGRNCDNSPLHF
TGTGCCAGCAGTGTCCCGGGACAGGGAAGGAACTGCGATAATTCACCCCTCCACTTT
>.|TRBJ2-6|TRBV5-5|TRBD1
CASSQTGSGANVLTF
TGTGCCAGCAGCCAGACAGGGTCTGGGGCCAACGTCCTGACTTTC
>.|TRBJ1-1|TRBV29-1|.
CSVRSKVGATEAFF
TGCAGCGTTCGATCGAAGGTGGGGGCCACTGAAGCTTTCTTT
>once|TRBJ2-3|TRBV3-1/TRBV3-2|TRBD2
CASSQDRRLAGGMDTQYF
TGTGCCAGCAGCCAAGATCGCCGACTAGCGGGGGGCATGGATACGCAGTATTTT
>.|TRBJ1-1|TRBV4-1|TRBD1
CASSLQTGMNTEAFF
TGCGCCAGCAGCCTCCAGACAGGGATGAACACTGAAGCTTTCTTT
>once|TRBJ1-1|TRBV4-1|.
CASSYPGTGEPEAFF
TGCGCCAGCAGCTATCCCGGCACCGGGGAACCTGAAGCTTTCTTT
>once|TRBJ2-3|TRBV6-2/TRBV6-3|TRBD1
CASSYPTGEVTDTQYF
TGTGCCAGCAGTTACCCGACAGGGGAGGTCACAGATACGCAGTATTTT
>.|TRBJ1-5|TRBV7-8|.
CASSLEGSGWDQPQHF
TGTGCCAGCAGCCTAGAGGGGTCAGGATGGGACCAGCCCCAGCATTTT
>.|TRBJ2-5|TRBV18|TRBD2
CASSPVTLRASGGQETQYF
TGTGCCAGCTCACCGGTGACCCTGCGGGCTAGCGGGGGACAGGAGACCCAGTACTTC
>.|TRBJ2-1|TRBV28|.
CASSSLGGSSYNEQFF
TGTGCCAGCAGTTCCCTGGGGGGAAGCTCCTACAATGAGCAGTTCTTC
>.|TRBJ1-1|TRBV5-6|.
CASSLGGGRTEAFF
TGTGCCAGCAGCTTGGGCGGGGGGCGGACTGAAGCTTTCTTT
>.|TRBJ1-4|TRBV5-4|.
CASSLGATSTNEKLFF
TGTGCCAGCAGCTTGGGCGCTACCTCAACTAATGAAAAACTGTTTTTT
>once|TRBJ2-1|TRBV10-3|TRBD1
CAITPGTGINEQFF
TGTGCCATCACCCCCGGGACAGGGATCAATGAGCAGTTCTTC
>.|TRBJ1-1|TRBV6-6|.
CASSYSVQTSEAFF
TGTGCCAGCAGTTACTCGGTTCAGACATCTGAAGCTTTCTTT
>few|TRBJ1-1|TRBV7-9|.
CASGRAAEAFF
TGTGCCAGCGGGCGGGCGGCAGAAGCTTTCTTT